This T cell receptor (beta chain) comes out of a study of T cell changes during pregnancy in multiple sclerosis. The trim removed 4 bases at V and 0 bases at J, leaving 27 bases unmatched. The germline V gene encodes CDR1 ENHRY and CDR2 SYGVKD. The CDR3 is 23 residues long. Repertoires were generated with immunoSEQ multiplex PCR, while TCRdb's copy carries only in-frame clones and drops some. There are about 32,000 clones in the sample; 90% to 95% occur only once, and 3.5% to 5% lies in the top ten. This chain joins TRBV10-3 and TRBJ1-1, with TRBD1 matching over 9 bases. This receptor was taken from a female donor in good health, enrolled as a control in a pregnancy study. Sequencing used CD8+ T cells from peripheral blood mononuclear cells, obtained in the second trimester of pregnancy. Here the CDR3 reads CAISGRLAPTGGVGELMNTEAFF. CDR3 in DNA: TGTGCCATCAGTGGCCGACTTGCCCCGACAGGGGGAGTCGGGGAACTCATGAACACTGAAGCTTTCTTT.